A single sample gave rise to the 9 T cell receptor beta chains below, sequenced in a study of blood T cell repertoires in COVID-19. Produced via immunoSEQ multiplex PCR; TCRdb's table is partial and in-frame only. Counted here are under 250,000 clones, roughly 79% occurring once; the ten biggest clones make up about 9.8%. The sequencing input was PBMCs or T cells enriched from blood (not recorded which). The receptors stem from a woman aged 45-59 years with acute COVID-19.

The chain has TRBV18 and TRBJ1-6, with D possibly being TRBD1 (6 bases). V lost 1 base and J 11 bases, leaving 12 bases between the germline ends. Germline CDR1 KGHSH, CDR2 LQKENI. The CDR3 sequence is 14 residues long. CDR3 coding DNA: TGTGCCAGCTCACCACTGGACAGTTCGACACCCCTCCACTTT. Translating gives CASSPLDSSTPLHF.

The chain uses TRBV7-9 and TRBJ1-2, with 7 bases lining up with TRBD1. V gave up 2 bases and J gave up 6 bases; unmatched junction bases: 6. The CDR3 runs 14 residues. Germline CDR1 reads SEHNR; CDR2 reads FQNEAQ (reference sequence). The CDR3 sequence is CASSLPTGADGYTF. The CDR3 DNA reads as TGTGCCAGCAGCTTACCCACAGGGGCGGATGGCTACACCTTC.

The chain employs TRBV28 and TRBJ2-1; no clear D. The germline gives CDR1 MDHEN, CDR2 SYDVKM. The CDR3 has 13 residues. The V end was cut by 3 bases, the J end by 9 bases, with 12 bases between. The CDR3 DNA reads TGTGCCAGCAGTTTCAGCCAGGAAGGTGAGCAGTTCTTC. Translated, it gives CASSFSQEGEQFF.

This clone was detected ten times or more. The CDR3, as DNA: TGTGCCAGCAGCTTCGGGGTTGCGAGTAATTCACCCCTCCACTTT. Its translation is CASSFGVASNSPLHF. The V gene is TRBV11-3, the J gene TRBJ1-6, with D unresolved. The V and J ends lost 3 bases and 6 bases respectively, with 12 bases between them. Per germline, CDR1 SGHNT and CDR2 YENEEA. The CDR3 consists of 15 residues.

The CDR3 spells CASSGTTTGELFF. The DNA for the CDR3 is TGTGCCAGCTCCGGGACTACCACCGGGGAGCTGTTTTTT. The chain uses TRBV18 and TRBJ2-2; TRBD2 matches 7 bases. CDR1 is KGHSH and CDR2 is LQKENI in the germline V gene. The CDR3 sequence is 13 residues long. Trimming at V came to 6 bases and at J to 4 bases, leaving 2 bases not matched to a gene.

The gene calls are TRBV7-2 and TRBJ1-6, with a tentative D call TRBD1 (5 bases). V was trimmed by 4 bases and J by 5 bases, leaving 18 bases between them. The germline V gene encodes CDR1 SGHTA and CDR2 FQGNSA. This CDR3 has 17 amino acids. Here the CDR3 reads CASSSLSSTVNNSPLHF. Written as DNA, the CDR3 is TGTGCCAGCAGCTCGCTTTCGTCGACAGTGAATAATTCACCCCTCCACTTT.

The gene calls are TRBV7-8 and TRBJ2-7; perhaps TRBD1 as D (5 bases). With 4 bases removed from V and 4 bases from J, the gap between germline ends came to 11 bases. The germline V gene encodes CDR1 SGHVS and CDR2 FQNEAQ. This CDR3 comprises 13 residues. CDR3 in amino acids: CASSSGPFYEQYF. CDR3 sequence (DNA): TGTGCCAGCAGCTCAGGGCCTTTTTACGAGCAGTACTTC.

The chain combines TRBV11-2 with TRBJ1-1; D is unresolved. V lost 1 base and J 7 bases, leaving 7 bases between the germline ends. Germline lookup yields CDR1 SGHAT and CDR2 FQNNGV. The CDR3 is made up of 12 amino acids. The CDR3 nucleotides are TGTGCCAGCAGCTTAGTCCCGGGTGAAGCTTTCTTT. It specifies CASSLVPGEAFF.

J is TRBJ2-2 and V is TRBV30; D might be TRBD2 (6 bases). Germline values: CDR1 GTSNPN, CDR2 SVGIG (reference sequence). The CDR3 is 13 residues long. V gave up 3 bases and J gave up 4 bases, with 9 bases separating them. The CDR3 region is CAWRQEGTGELFF. CDR3 sequence (DNA): TGTGCCTGGAGGCAGGAGGGCACCGGGGAGCTGTTTTTT.